The rows below give T cell receptor beta chains drawn from one sample of a study of metastatic and nonmetastatic thyroid tumors. With MiXCR, TCRdb reprocessed the PCR reads. The repertoire holds roughly 12,000 clones, about 31% seen once, with roughly 10% in the top ten. The sequencing input was tumor tissue. These receptors originate from a female donor with papillary thyroid cancer or a benign thyroid nodule (not recorded which). Some clones in this sample may be carry-over from other donors' samples. The CDR3 runs from the conserved cysteine through the conserved F or W. A D gene is named only where the DNA matches it firmly. Size values are once, few and many counts, or a class for expanded clones, and some rows have none.

abundance: NA; d_gene: NA; v_gene: TRBV28; j_gene: TRBJ1-3; CDR3nt: TGTGCCAGCAGTTTAGAGTACGTGCCTGGAAACACCATATATTTT; CDR3aa: CASSLEYVPGNTIYF
abundance: many; d_gene: NA; v_gene: TRBV5-7; j_gene: TRBJ1-4; CDR3nt: TGTGCCAGCAGCGGAGCCGTGGGGAAACTGTTTTTT; CDR3aa: CASSGAVGKLFF
abundance: many; d_gene: TRBD1; v_gene: TRBV29-1; j_gene: TRBJ2-3; CDR3nt: TGCAGCGCCCTACAGGGGGGAGCAGATACGCAGTATTTT; CDR3aa: CSALQGGADTQYF
abundance: medium-sized; d_gene: NA; v_gene: TRBV7-9; j_gene: TRBJ2-7; CDR3nt: TGTGCCAGCAGCTTCCTAAAAAACTACGAGCAGTACTTC; CDR3aa: CASSFLKNYEQYF
abundance: NA; d_gene: NA; v_gene: TRBV10-2; j_gene: TRBJ1-6; CDR3nt: TGCGCCAGCAGTGACGGGGACGCCGGTAATTCACCCCTCCACTTT; CDR3aa: CASSDGDAGNSPLHF
abundance: NA; d_gene: NA; v_gene: TRBV20-1; j_gene: TRBJ1-6; CDR3nt: TGCAGTGCTACCCCGGGGCGGGGGTATATTTCACCCCTCCACTTT; CDR3aa: CSATPGRGYISPLHF
abundance: NA; d_gene: NA; v_gene: TRBV7-6; j_gene: TRBJ2-3; CDR3nt: TGTGCCAGCAGCTTAATACGCACAGATACGCAGTATTTT; CDR3aa: CASSLIRTDTQYF
abundance: many; d_gene: TRBD2; v_gene: TRBV27; j_gene: TRBJ2-7; CDR3nt: TGTGCCAGCAGCAGTAGACTAGCGGGAGGGACAGACGAGCAGTACTTC; CDR3aa: CASSSRLAGGTDEQYF
abundance: NA; d_gene: NA; v_gene: TRBV11-2; j_gene: TRBJ1-6; CDR3nt: TGTGCCAGCAGCTTAACCCATAATTCACCCCTCCACTTT; CDR3aa: CASSLTHNSPLHF
abundance: NA; d_gene: TRBD1; v_gene: TRBV9; j_gene: TRBJ1-3; CDR3nt: TGTGCCAGCATCGGGGGCAGGGGGCTTAACACCATATATTTT; CDR3aa: CASIGGRGLNTIYF
abundance: few; d_gene: NA; v_gene: TRBV6-2/TRBV6-3; j_gene: TRBJ2-1; CDR3nt: TGTGCCAGCAGTTTGTCCCAGGAATACAATGAGCAGTTCTTC; CDR3aa: CASSLSQEYNEQFF
abundance: NA; d_gene: NA; v_gene: TRBV30; j_gene: TRBJ1-2; CDR3nt: TGTGCCTGGAGTCCGGGACCGACAAACTATGGCTACACCTTC; CDR3aa: CAWSPGPTNYGYTF
abundance: few; d_gene: NA; v_gene: TRBV28; j_gene: TRBJ1-1; CDR3nt: TGTGCCAGCCGGATTCAACCCTCCACTGAAGCTTTCTTT; CDR3aa: CASRIQPSTEAFF
abundance: medium-sized; d_gene: TRBD2; v_gene: TRBV9; j_gene: TRBJ2-7; CDR3nt: TGTGCCAGCAGCCGGGGGGGATCCTACGAGCAGTACTTC; CDR3aa: CASSRGGSYEQYF
abundance: few; d_gene: TRBD2; v_gene: TRBV6-1; j_gene: TRBJ2-3; CDR3nt: TGTGCCAGCGAAAAGGCGGGAGGGGCCGTGGATACGCAGTATTTT; CDR3aa: CASEKAGGAVDTQYF
abundance: few; d_gene: TRBD1; v_gene: TRBV7-2; j_gene: TRBJ1-6; CDR3nt: TGTGCCAGCAGCTTTGACAGGGCGATTCTCCACTTT; CDR3aa: CASSFDRAILHF
abundance: few; d_gene: TRBD2; v_gene: TRBV6-1; j_gene: TRBJ2-5; CDR3nt: TGTGCCAGCAGTGAAGCCGAATTTAGCGGGACGTACCAAGAGACCCAGTACTTC; CDR3aa: CASSEAEFSGTYQETQYF